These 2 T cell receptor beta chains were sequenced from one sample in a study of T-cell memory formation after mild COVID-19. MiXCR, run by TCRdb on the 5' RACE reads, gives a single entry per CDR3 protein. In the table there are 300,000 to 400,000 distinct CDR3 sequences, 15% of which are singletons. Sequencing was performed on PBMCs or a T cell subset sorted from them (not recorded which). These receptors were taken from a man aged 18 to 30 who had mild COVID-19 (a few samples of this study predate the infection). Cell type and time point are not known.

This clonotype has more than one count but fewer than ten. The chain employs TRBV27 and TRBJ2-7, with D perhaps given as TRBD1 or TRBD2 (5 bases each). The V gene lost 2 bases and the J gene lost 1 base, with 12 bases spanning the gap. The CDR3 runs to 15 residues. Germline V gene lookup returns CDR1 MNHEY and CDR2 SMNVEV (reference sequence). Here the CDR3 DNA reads TGTGCCAGCAGTTTACGGGGCCCAGAGTCCTACGAGCAGTACTTC. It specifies CASSLRGPESYEQYF.

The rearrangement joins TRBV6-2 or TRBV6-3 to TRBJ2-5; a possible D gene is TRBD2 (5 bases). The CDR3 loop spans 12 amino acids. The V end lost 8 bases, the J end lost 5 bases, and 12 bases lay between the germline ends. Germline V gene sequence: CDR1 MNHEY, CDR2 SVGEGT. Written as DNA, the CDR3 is TGTGCCAGCGCCCTGGGAGCGGAGACCCAGTACTTC. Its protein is CASALGAETQYF.